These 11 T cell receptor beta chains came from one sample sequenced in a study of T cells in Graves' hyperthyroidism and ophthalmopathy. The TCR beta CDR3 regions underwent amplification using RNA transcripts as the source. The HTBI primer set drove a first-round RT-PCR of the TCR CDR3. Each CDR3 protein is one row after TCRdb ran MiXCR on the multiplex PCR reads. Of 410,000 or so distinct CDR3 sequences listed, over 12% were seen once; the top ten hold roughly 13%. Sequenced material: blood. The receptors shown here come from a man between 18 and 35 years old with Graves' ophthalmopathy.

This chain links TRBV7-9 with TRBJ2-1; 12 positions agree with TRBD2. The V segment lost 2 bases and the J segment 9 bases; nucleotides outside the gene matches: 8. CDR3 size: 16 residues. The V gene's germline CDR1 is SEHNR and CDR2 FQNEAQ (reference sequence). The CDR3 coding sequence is TGTGCCAGCAGCTTAATAGGGCTAGCGGGGGGGATTGAGCAGTTCTTC. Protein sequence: CASSLIGLAGGIEQFF.

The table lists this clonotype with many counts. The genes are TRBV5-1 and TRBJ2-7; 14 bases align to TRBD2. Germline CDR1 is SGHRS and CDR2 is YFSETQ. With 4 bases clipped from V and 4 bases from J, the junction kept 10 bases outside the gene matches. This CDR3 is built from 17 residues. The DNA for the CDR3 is TGCGCCAGCAGCCCCAGGACTAGCGGGGGGAGGATTTACGAGCAGTACTTC. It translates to CASSPRTSGGRIYEQYF.

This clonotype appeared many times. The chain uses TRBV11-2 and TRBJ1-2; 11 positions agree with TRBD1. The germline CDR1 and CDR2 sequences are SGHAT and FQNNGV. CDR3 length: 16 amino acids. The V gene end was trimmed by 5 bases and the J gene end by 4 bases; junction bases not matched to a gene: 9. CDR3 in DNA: TGTGCCAGCAGCCTCGGACAGGGGGCGCCCCCCTATGGCTACACCTTC. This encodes CASSLGQGAPPYGYTF.

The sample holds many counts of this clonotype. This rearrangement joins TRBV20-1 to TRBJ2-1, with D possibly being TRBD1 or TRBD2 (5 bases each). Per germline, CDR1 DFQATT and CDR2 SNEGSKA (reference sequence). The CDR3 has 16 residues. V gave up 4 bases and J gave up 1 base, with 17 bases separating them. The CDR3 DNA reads TGCAGTGCTAAAGGAGGTAACAGGCTTTCCTACAATGAGCAGTTCTTC. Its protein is CSAKGGNRLSYNEQFF.

The CDR3 spells CASRGGLAQHF. The CDR3 DNA follows: TGTGCCAGCAGGGGGGGTTTGGCCCAGCATTTT. The chain uses TRBV6-1 and TRBJ1-5; perhaps TRBD1 as D (5 bases). The ends were cut back, 6 bases at V and 11 bases at J, with 11 bases in the middle. The V gene's germline CDR1 is MNHNS and CDR2 SASEGT. This CDR3 spans 11 amino acids.

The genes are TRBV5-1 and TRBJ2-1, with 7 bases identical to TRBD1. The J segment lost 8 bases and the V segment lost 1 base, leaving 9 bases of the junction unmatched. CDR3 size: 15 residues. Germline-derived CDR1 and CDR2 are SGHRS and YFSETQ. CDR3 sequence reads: CASSLLSQGVDEQFF. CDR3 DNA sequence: TGCGCCAGCAGCTTGTTAAGTCAGGGGGTAGATGAGCAGTTCTTC.

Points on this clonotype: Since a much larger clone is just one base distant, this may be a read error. The CDR3 DNA follows: TGCAGCGTTGAGGGGGCGGTAGCGGGAGGCCTTTCCCACGAGCAGTACTTC. It yields the protein CSVEGAVAGGLSHEQYF. The rearrangement links TRBV29-1 to TRBJ2-7; TRBD2 matches 10 bases. Germline V gene data show CDR1 as SQVTM and CDR2 as ANQGSEA. CDR3 length equals 17 residues. With V trimmed by 3 bases and J by 5 bases, 16 bases remained unmatched.

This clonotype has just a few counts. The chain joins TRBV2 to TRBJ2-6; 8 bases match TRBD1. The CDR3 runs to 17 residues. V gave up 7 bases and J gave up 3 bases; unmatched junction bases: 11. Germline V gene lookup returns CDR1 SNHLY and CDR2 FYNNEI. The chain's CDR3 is CASIPGQGAYGANVLTF. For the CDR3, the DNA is TGTGCCAGCATCCCCGGACAGGGAGCTTATGGGGCCAACGTCCTGACTTTC.

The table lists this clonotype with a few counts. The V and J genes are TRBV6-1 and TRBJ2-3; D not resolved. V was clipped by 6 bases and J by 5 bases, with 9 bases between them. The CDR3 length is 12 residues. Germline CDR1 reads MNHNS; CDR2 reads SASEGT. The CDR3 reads CASRYAKDTQYF. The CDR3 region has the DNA TGTGCCAGCAGATATGCCAAAGATACGCAGTATTTT.

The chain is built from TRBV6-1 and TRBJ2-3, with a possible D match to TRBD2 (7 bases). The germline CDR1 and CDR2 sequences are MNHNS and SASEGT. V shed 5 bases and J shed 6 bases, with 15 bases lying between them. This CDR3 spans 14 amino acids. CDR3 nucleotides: TGTGCCAGCAGTAGGAGGGGGGGGGGGGATACGCAGTATTTT. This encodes CASSRRGGGDTQYF.

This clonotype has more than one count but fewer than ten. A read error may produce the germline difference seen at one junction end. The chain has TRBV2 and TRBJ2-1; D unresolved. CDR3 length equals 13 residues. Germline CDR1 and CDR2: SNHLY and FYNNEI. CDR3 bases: TGTGCCAGCTTGGCCATTCCGCACAATAAGCAGTTCTTC. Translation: CASLAIPHNKQFF.